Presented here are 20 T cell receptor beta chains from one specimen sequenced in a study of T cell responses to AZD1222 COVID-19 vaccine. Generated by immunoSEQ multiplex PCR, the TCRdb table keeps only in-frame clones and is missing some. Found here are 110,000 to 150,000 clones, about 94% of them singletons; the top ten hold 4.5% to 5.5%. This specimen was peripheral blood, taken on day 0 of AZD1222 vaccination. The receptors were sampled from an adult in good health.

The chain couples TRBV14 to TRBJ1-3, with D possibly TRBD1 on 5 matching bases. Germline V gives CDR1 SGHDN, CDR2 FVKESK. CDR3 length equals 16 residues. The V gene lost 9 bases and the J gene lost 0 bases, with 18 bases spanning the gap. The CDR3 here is CARILGGTNSGNTIYF. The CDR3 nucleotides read TGTGCCAGAATACTCGGGGGGACTAACTCTGGAAACACCATATATTTT.

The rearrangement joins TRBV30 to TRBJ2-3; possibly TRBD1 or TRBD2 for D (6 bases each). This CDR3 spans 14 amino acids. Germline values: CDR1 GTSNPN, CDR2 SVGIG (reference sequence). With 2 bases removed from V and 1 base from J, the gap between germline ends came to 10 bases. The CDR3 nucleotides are TGTGCCTGGAGTCGGGGGCAGGGCACAGATACGCAGTATTTT. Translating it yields CAWSRGQGTDTQYF.

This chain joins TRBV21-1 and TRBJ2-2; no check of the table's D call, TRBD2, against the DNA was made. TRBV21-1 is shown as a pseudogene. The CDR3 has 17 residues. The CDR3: CASSEWTSGSGAGELFF. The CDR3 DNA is TGTGCCAGCAGCGAATGGACTAGCGGGAGTGGGGCCGGGGAGCTGTTTTTT.

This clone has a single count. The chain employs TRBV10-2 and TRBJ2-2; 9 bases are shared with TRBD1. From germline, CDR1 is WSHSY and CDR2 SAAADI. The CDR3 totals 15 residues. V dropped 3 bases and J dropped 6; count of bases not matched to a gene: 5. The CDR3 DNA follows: TGCGCCAGCAGTGATTGGACAGGGGAGTCCGGGGAGCTGTTTTTT. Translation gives CASSDWTGESGELFF.

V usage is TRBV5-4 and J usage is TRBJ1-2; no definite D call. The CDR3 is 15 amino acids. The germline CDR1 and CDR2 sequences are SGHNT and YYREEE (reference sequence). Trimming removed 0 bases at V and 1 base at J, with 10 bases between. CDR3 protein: CASSLGVGVNYGYTF. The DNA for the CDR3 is TGTGCCAGCAGCTTGGGTGTCGGGGTTAACTATGGCTACACCTTC. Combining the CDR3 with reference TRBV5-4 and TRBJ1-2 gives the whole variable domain ETGVTQSPTHLIKTRGQQVTLRCSSQSGHNTVSWYQQALGQGPQFIFQYYREEENGRGNFPPRFSGLQFPNYSSELNVNALELDDSALYLCASSLGVGVNYGYTFGSGTRLTVV.

The CDR3 loop reads CASSQAGLYYEQYF. The CDR3 coding sequence is TGTGCCAGCAGCCAAGCGGGACTATATTACGAGCAGTACTTC. V is TRBV3-1 (or the pseudogene TRBV3-2) and J is TRBJ2-7, with 7 bases lining up with TRBD2. The germline V gene encodes CDR1 LGHDT and CDR2 YNNKEL (reference sequence). This CDR3 is 14 amino acids long. V lost 1 base, J lost 4 bases, and 4 bases stayed unmatched.

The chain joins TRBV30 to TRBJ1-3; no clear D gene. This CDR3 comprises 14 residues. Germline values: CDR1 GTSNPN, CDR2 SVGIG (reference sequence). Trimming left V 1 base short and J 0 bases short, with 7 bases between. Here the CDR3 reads CAWSATSSGNTIYF. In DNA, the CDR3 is TGTGCCTGGAGTGCCACCTCCTCTGGAAACACCATATATTTT.

In DNA form, the CDR3 reads TGTGCCAGCAGAGGTACAGACCGCTACGAGCAGTACTTC. Translation: CASRGTDRYEQYF. The chain employs TRBV6-5 and TRBJ2-7; D not certain. Looked up from germline, CDR1 is MNHEY and CDR2 is SVGAGI. Deletions cut 6 bases from V and 3 bases from J, with 12 bases between. The CDR3 has 13 residues.

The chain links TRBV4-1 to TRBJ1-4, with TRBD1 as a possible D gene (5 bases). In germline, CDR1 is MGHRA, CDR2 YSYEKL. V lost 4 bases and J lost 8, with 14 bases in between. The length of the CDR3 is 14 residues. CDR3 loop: CASSLKGLREKLFF. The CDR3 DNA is TGCGCCAGCAGCCTCAAGGGGTTACGGGAAAAACTGTTTTTT.

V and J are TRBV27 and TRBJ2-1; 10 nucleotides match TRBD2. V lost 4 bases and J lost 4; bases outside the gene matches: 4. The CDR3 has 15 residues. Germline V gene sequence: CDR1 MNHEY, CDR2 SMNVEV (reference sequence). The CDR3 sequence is CASSSEREGYNEQFF. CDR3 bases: TGTGCCAGCAGTTCGGAGCGGGAGGGTTACAATGAGCAGTTCTTC.

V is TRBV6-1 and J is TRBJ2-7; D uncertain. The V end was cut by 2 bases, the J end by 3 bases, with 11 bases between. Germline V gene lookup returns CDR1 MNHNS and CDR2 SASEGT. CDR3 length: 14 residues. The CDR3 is CASSETVWVYEQYF. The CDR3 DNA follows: TGTGCCAGCAGTGAAACTGTTTGGGTCTACGAGCAGTACTTC.

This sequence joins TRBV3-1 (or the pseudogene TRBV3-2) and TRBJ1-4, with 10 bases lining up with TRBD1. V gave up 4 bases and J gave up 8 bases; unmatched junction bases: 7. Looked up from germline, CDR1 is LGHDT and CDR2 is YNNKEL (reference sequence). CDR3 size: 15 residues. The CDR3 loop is CASSRGGTGDEKLFF. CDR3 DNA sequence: TGTGCCAGCAGCCGGGGCGGGACAGGGGACGAAAAACTGTTTTTT.

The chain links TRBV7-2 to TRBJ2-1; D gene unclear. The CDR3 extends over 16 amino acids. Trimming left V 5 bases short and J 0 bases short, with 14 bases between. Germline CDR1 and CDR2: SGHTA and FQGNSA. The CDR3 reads CASSTISVASYNEQFF. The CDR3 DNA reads TGTGCCAGCAGCACCATCTCGGTAGCCTCCTACAATGAGCAGTTCTTC.

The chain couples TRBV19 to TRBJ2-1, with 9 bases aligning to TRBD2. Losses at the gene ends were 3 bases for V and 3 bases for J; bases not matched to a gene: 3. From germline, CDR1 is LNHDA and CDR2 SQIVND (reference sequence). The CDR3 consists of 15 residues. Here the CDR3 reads CASSIGLASYNEQFF. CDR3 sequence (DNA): TGTGCCAGTAGTATCGGACTAGCGAGCTACAATGAGCAGTTCTTC.

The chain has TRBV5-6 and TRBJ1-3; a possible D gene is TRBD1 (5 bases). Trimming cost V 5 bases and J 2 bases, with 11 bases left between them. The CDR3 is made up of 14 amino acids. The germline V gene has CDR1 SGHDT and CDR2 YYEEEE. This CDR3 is CASRGKGAGNTIYF. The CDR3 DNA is TGTGCCAGCAGAGGTAAAGGGGCTGGAAACACCATATATTTT.

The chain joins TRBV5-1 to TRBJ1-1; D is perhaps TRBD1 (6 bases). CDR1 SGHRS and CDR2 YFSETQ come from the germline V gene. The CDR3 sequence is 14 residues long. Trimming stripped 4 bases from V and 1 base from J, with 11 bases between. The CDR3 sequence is CASSPLQGNTEAFF. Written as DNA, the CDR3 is TGCGCCAGCAGCCCCCTACAGGGGAACACTGAAGCTTTCTTT. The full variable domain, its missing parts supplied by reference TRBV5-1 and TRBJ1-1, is KAGVTQTPRYLIKTRGQQVTLSCSPISGHRSVSWYQQTPGQGLQFLFEYFSETQRNKGNFPGRFSGRQFSNSRSEMNVSTLELGDSALYLCASSPLQGNTEAFFGQGTRLTVV.

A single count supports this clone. CDR3 sequence: CASSYSGQGAGGELFF. CDR3 DNA: TGTGCCAGCAGTTACTCGGGACAGGGGGCTGGCGGGGAGCTGTTTTTT. The chain is built from TRBV6-6 and TRBJ2-2; 12 positions match TRBD1. This CDR3 region has 16 residues. V shed 0 bases and J 7 bases; nucleotides not matched to a gene: 3. From germline, CDR1 is MNHNY and CDR2 SVGAGI (reference sequence).

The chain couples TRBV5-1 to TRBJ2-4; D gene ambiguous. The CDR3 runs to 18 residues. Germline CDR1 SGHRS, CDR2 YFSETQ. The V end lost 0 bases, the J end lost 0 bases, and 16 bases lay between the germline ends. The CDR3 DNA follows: TGCGCCAGCAGCTTGGGGGCAACCAGCCCGATAGCCAAAAACATTCAGTACTTC. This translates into CASSLGATSPIAKNIQYF.

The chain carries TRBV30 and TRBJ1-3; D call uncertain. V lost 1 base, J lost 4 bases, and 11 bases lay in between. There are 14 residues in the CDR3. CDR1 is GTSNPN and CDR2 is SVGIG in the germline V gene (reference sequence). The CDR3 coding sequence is TGTGCCTGGAGTGGGGGAGGGTCAGGAAACACCATATATTTT. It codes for CAWSGGGSGNTIYF.

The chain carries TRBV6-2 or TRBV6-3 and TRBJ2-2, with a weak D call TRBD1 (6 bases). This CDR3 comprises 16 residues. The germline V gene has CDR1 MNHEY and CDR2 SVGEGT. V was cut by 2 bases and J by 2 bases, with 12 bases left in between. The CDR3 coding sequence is TGTGCCAGCAGTTACCTCGTGGACAGAAACACCGGGGAGCTGTTTTTT. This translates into CASSYLVDRNTGELFF.